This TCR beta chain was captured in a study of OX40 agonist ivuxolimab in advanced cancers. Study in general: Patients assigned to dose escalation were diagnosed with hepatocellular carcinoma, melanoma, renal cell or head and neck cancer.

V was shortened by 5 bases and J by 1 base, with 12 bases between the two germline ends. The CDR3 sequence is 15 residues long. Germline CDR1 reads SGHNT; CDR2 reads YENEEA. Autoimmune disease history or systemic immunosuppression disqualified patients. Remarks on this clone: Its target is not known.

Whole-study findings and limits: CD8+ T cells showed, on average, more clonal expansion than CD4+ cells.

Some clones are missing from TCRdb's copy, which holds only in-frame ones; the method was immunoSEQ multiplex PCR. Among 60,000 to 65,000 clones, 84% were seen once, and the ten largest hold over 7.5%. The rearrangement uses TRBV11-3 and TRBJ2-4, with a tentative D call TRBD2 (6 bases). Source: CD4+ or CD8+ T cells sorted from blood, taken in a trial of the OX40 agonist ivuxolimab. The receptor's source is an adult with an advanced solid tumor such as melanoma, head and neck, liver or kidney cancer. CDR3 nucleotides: TGTGCCAGCAGCGCCCTTGGGGGGGCCAAAAACATTCAGTACTTC. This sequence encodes CASSALGGAKNIQYF.